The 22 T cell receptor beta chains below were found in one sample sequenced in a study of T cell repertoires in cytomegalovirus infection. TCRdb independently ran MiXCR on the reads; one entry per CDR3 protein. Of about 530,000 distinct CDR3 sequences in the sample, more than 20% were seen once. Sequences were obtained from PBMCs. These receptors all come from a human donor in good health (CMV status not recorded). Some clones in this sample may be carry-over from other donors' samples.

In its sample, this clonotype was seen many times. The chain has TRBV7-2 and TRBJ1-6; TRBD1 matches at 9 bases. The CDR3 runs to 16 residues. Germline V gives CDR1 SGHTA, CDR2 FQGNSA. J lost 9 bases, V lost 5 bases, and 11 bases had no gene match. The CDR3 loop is CASSLMLDRGSSPLHF. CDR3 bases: TGTGCCAGCAGCCTGATGCTGGACAGGGGCAGTTCACCCCTCCACTTT.

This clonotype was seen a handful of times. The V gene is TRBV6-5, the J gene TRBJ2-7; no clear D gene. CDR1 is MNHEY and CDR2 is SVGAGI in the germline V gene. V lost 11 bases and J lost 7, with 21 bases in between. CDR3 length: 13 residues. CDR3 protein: CARRRFQVGEQYV. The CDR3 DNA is TGTGCCCGCCGGCGATTCCAGGTCGGGGAGCAGTACGTC.

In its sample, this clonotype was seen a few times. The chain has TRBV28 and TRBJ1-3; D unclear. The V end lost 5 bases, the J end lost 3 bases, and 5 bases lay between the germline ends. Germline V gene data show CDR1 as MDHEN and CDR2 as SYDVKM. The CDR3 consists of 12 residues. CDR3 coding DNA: TGTGCCAGCAGTCCATTTGGAAACACCATATATTTT. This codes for CASSPFGNTIYF.

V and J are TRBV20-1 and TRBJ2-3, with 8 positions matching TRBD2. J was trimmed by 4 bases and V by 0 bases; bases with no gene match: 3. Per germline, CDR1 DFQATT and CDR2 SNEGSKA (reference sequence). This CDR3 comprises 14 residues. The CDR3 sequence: CSARDGAGADTQYF. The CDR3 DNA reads TGCAGTGCTAGAGATGGAGCGGGAGCAGATACGCAGTATTTT.

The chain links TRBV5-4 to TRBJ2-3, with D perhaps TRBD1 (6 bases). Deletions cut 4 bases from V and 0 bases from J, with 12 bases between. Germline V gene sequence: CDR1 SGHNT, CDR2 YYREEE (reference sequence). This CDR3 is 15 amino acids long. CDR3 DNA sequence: TGTGCCAGCAGCCCAAAAGGGGGTAGCACAGATACGCAGTATTTT. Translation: CASSPKGGSTDTQYF.

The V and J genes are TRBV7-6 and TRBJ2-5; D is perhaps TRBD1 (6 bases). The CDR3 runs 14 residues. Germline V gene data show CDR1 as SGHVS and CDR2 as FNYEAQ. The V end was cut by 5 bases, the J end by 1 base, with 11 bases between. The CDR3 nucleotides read TGTGCCAGCAGCAAAGGACAGAGCCAAGAGACCCAGTACTTC. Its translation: CASSKGQSQETQYF.

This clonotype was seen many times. CDR3 in DNA: TGTGCCAGCAGCTTAGGCTCCAACACCGGGGAGCTGTTTTTT. It codes for CASSLGSNTGELFF. The chain carries TRBV7-2 and TRBJ2-2, with D unclear. V was shortened by 1 base and J by 2 bases, with 5 bases between the two germline ends. Germline-derived CDR1 and CDR2 are SGHTA and FQGNSA. The CDR3 runs to 14 residues.

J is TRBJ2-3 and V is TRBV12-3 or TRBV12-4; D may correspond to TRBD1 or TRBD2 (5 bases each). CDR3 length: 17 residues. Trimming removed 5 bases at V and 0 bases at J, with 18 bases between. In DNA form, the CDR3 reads TGTGCCAGCAGTCCTGGGGCTAGCAGACCTAGCACAGATACGCAGTATTTT. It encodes CASSPGASRPSTDTQYF.

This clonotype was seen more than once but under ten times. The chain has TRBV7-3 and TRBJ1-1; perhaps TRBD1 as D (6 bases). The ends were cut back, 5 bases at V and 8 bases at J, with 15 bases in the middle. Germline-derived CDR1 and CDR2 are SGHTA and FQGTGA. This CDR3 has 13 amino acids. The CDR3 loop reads CASSLDRIREAFF. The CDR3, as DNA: TGTGCCAGCAGCCTCGACAGGATAAGGGAAGCTTTCTTT.

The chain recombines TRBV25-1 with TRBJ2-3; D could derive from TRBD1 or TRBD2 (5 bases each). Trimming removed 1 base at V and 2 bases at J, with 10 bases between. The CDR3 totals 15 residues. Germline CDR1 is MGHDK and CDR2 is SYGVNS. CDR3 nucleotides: TGTGCCAGCAGTGAATGGGGGACGGTCACAGATACGCAGTATTTT. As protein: CASSEWGTVTDTQYF.

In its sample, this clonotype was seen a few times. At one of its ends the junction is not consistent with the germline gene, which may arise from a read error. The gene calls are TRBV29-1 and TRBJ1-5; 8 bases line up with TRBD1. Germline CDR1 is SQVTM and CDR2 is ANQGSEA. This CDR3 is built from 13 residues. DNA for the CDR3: TGCAGCTACGGGACAGGAGGGAATCAGCCCCAACATTTT. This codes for CSYGTGGNQPQHF.

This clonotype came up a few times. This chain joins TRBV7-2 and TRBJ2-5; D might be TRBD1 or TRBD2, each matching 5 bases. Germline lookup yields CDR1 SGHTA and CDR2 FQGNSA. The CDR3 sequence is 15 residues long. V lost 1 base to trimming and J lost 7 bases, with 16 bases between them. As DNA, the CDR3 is TGTGCCAGCAGCTTAGATTGGTGGGGGATTGCGACCCAGTACTTC. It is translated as CASSLDWWGIATQYF.

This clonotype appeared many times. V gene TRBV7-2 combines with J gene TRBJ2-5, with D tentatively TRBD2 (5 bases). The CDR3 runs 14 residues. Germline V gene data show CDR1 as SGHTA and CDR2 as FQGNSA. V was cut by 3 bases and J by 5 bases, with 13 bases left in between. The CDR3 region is CASSLRVGRETQYF. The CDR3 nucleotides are TGTGCCAGCAGCTTGAGGGTGGGTCGGGAGACCCAGTACTTC.

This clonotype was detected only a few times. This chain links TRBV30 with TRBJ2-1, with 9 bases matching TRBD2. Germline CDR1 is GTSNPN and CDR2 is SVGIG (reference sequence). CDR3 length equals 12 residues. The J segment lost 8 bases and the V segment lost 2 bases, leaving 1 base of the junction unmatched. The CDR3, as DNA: TGTGCCTGGAGTTCTAGCGGGGATGAGCAGTTCTTC. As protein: CAWSSSGDEQFF.

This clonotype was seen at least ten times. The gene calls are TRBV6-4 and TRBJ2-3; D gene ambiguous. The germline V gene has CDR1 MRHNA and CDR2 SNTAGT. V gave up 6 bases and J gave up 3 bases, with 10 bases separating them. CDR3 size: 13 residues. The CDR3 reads CASSSGSTDTQYF. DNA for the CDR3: TGTGCCAGCAGCTCTGGCAGTACAGATACGCAGTATTTT.

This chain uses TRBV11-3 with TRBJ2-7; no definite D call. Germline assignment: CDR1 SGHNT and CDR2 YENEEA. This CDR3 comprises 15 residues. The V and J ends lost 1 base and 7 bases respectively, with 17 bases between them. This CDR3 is CASSLGQQAPGEQYV. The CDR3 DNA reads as TGTGCCAGCAGCTTAGGGCAGCAGGCGCCAGGTGAGCAGTACGTC.

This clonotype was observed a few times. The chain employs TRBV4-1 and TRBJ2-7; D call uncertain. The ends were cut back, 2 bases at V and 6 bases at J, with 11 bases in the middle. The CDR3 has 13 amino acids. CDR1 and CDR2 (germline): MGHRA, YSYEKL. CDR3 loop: CASSQRPYLEQYF. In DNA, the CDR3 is TGCGCCAGCAGCCAACGACCGTACCTCGAGCAGTACTTC.

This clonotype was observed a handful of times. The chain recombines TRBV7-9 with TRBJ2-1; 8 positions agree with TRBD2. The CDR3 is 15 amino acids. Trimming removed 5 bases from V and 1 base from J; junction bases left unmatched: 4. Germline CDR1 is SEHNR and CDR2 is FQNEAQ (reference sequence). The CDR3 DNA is TGTGCCAGCAGCGCCCTAGCGGGTTCCTACAATGAGCAGTTCTTC. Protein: CASSALAGSYNEQFF.

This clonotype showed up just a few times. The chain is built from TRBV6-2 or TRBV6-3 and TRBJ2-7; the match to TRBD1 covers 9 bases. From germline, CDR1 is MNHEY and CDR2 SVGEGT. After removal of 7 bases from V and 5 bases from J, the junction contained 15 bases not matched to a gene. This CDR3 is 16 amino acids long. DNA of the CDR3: TGTGCCAGCACAAACAATTCTTACGGGACAGGGCACGAGCAGTACTTC. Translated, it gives CASTNNSYGTGHEQYF.

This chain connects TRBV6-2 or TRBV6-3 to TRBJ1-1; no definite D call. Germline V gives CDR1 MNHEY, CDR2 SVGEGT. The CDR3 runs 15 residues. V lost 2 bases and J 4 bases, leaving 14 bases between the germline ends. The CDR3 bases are TGTGCCAGCAGTTACCCCGTGGCGCTCGGCACTGAAGCTTTCTTT. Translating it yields CASSYPVALGTEAFF.

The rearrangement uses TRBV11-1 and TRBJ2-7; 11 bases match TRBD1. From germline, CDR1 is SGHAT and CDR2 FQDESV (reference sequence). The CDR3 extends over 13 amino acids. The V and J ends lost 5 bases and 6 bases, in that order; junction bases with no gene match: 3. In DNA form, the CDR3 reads TGTGCCAGCAGCGGGGGGACAGGGGGCGAGCAGTACTTC. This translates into CASSGGTGGEQYF.

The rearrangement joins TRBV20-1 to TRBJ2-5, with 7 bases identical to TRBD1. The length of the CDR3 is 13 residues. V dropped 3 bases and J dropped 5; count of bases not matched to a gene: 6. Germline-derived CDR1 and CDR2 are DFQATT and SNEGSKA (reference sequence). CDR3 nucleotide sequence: TGCAGTGCTAGCCGACAGGGTAGTGAGACCCAGTACTTC. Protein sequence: CSASRQGSETQYF.